The 27 T cell receptor beta chains below were found in one sample sequenced in a study of regulatory T cells in long-lasting Graves disease. Specified time point: newly diagnosed GD, antithyroid drugs for less than 3 months. Extracted PBMC RNA gave rise to the TCR library. TCR beta libraries were built with iRepertoire HTBI primers and Arm-PCR of CDR3 regions. TCRdb ran MiXCR on the multiplex PCR reads and lists one entry per CDR3 protein. The sample yields roughly 500,000 distinct CDR3 sequences, roughly 15% seen once. The same data also contributed to another study, on T cells in Graves' hyperthyroidism and ophthalmopathy.

The material was peripheral blood mononuclear cells (PBMCs), obtained at new diagnosis, from a patient treated with antithyroid drugs. The receptors were sampled from a woman in her forties or fifties with Graves disease.

This clonotype was picked up one time. The chain links TRBV28 to TRBJ1-2; D may be TRBD1 (6 bases). This CDR3 comprises 14 residues. Germline V gene data show CDR1 as MDHEN and CDR2 as SYDVKM. The V end lost 6 bases, the J end lost 5 bases, and 16 bases lay between the germline ends. The chain's CDR3 is CASSPTPGQYGYTF. Here the CDR3 DNA reads TGTGCCAGCAGCCCGACCCCCGGACAGTATGGCTACACCTTC.

In this sample, this clonotype turned up many times. The chain has TRBV28 and TRBJ1-1, with D maybe TRBD1 (5 bases). The germline gives CDR1 MDHEN, CDR2 SYDVKM. V lost 3 bases and J 6 bases, leaving 17 bases between the germline ends. The CDR3 totals 15 residues. The CDR3 DNA is TGTGCCAGCAGTTTTACATTTTCCCGAGGGGCTGAAGCTTTCTTT. Encoded protein: CASSFTFSRGAEAFF.

In this sample, this clonotype turned up many times. V usage is TRBV11-2 and J usage is TRBJ1-5; the D gene is possibly TRBD1 (5 bases). In germline, CDR1 is SGHAT, CDR2 FQNNGV. The V and J ends lost 1 base and 6 bases respectively, with 10 bases between them. The CDR3 has 14 amino acids. The CDR3, as DNA: TGTGCCAGCAGCTTAGGGGGGGAAGGTCAGCCCCAGCATTTT. It is translated as CASSLGGEGQPQHF.

Ten or more counts support this clonotype. The V call is TRBV7-9, the J call TRBJ2-5; the D gene is possibly TRBD2 (5 bases). Trimming cost V 4 bases and J 7 bases, with 19 bases left between them. Germline lookup yields CDR1 SEHNR and CDR2 FQNEAQ (reference sequence). CDR3 length: 15 amino acids. The CDR3 is CASSSLHERLATQYF. The CDR3 DNA reads TGTGCCAGCAGCTCCCTGCACGAGCGGCTTGCGACCCAGTACTTC.

This clonotype was counted only a few times. The CDR3 ends on some other residue instead of the conserved phenylalanine or tryptophan, so this is likely a read error. V is TRBV6-5 and J is TRBJ2-7; 10 bases fit TRBD1. The CDR3 has 15 amino acids. Germline V gives CDR1 MNHEY, CDR2 SVGAGI. J was trimmed by 5 bases and V by 0 bases; bases with no gene match: 4. The CDR3 DNA reads as TGTGCCAGCAGTTACTCGGGACAGGGGAACCACGAGCAGTACCTC. Encoded protein: CASSYSGQGNHEQYL.

This clonotype was recorded a few times. The chain is built from TRBV3-1 and TRBJ2-2; 8 bases fit TRBD2. Germline CDR1 LGHDT, CDR2 YNNKEL (reference sequence). CDR3 size: 13 residues. Trimming removed 7 bases from V and 9 bases from J; junction bases left unmatched: 7. For the CDR3, the DNA is TGTGCCAGCATGCGGCGGGGGGACCGGGAGCTGTTTTTT. Residues: CASMRRGDRELFF.

V is TRBV4-1 and J is TRBJ2-5; TRBD2 matches at 16 bases. The V segment lost 1 base and the J segment 3 bases; nucleotides outside the gene matches: 5. There are 18 residues in the CDR3. CDR1 and CDR2 from the germline V gene are MGHRA and YSYEKL. CDR3 amino acids: CASSQGGTSGRAEETQYF. Written as DNA, the CDR3 is TGCGCCAGCAGCCAAGGCGGGACTAGCGGGAGGGCGGAAGAGACCCAGTACTTC.

This clonotype was observed a few times. This CDR3 is CASNWGNYGYTF. Here the CDR3 DNA reads TGTGCCAGCAACTGGGGGAATTATGGCTACACCTTC. The chain couples TRBV28 to TRBJ1-2, with D possibly being TRBD1 (5 bases). Per the germline V gene, CDR1 is MDHEN and CDR2 is SYDVKM. The CDR3 sequence is 12 residues long. V lost 7 bases to trimming and J lost 5 bases, with 11 bases between them.

Note on this clonotype: Possible read error: a much larger clone is one base away. Given the absence of the conserved phenylalanine or tryptophan at the CDR3 end, a read error is likely. The rearrangement uses TRBV3-1 and TRBJ2-7, with D perhaps TRBD1 (5 bases). The CDR3 is made up of 12 amino acids. Trimming shortened V by 3 bases and J by 7 bases, and 10 bases separated the two germline ends. From germline, CDR1 is LGHDT and CDR2 YNNKEL (reference sequence). The CDR3 reads CASSHQGREQYY. CDR3 nucleotide sequence: TGTGCCAGCAGCCACCAGGGTCGGGAGCAGTACTAC.

This clonotype was detected many times. The V gene is TRBV7-9, the J gene TRBJ2-5; 7 nucleotides align to TRBD2. V was pared by 0 bases and J by 0 bases, with 16 bases of the junction left unmatched. Germline loops: CDR1 SEHNR, CDR2 FQNEAQ (reference sequence). The CDR3 is 20 residues long. Written as DNA, the CDR3 is TGTGCCAGCAGCTTAGCACGGCTAGCGGTCCGTCCGACCAACCAAGAGACCCAGTACTTC. This encodes CASSLARLAVRPTNQETQYF.

This clonotype was detected only a few times. This sequence joins TRBV30 and TRBJ2-5, with D hard to call. Trimming stripped 2 bases from V and 5 bases from J, with 12 bases between. The CDR3 covers 13 residues. Germline V gives CDR1 GTSNPN, CDR2 SVGIG (reference sequence). The CDR3 is CAWSPPNSETQYF. CDR3 DNA: TGTGCCTGGAGTCCCCCCAACTCGGAGACCCAGTACTTC.

With regard to this clonotype: A much larger clone is a single base away; this may be a read error. The chain carries TRBV12-3 or TRBV12-4 and TRBJ2-7; 10 bases fit TRBD2. This CDR3 contains 15 residues. The trim removed 4 bases at V and 7 bases at J, leaving 10 bases unmatched. The chain's CDR3 is CASSYGLAAFNEQYF. The DNA of the CDR3 is TGTGCCAGCAGTTACGGACTAGCGGCCTTCAATGAGCAGTACTTC.

As to this clonotype: Being one base from a much bigger clone, this may be a read error. The V call is TRBV19, the J call TRBJ1-5; maybe TRBD1 (5 bases). The CDR3 totals 14 residues. Germline values: CDR1 LNHDA, CDR2 SQIVND (reference sequence). The DNA of the CDR3 is TGTGCCAGTAGTATCGGGGGAAGCAATCTGCCCCAGCATTTT. Protein product: CASSIGGSNLPQHF.

The table lists this clonotype with many counts. The CDR3 is CASSMPLTGVTEAFF. Here the CDR3 DNA reads TGTGCCAGTAGTATGCCCCTGACAGGGGTTACTGAAGCTTTCTTT. The chain joins TRBV19 to TRBJ1-1, with 8 bases lining up with TRBD1. This CDR3 contains 15 residues. CDR1 and CDR2 from the germline V gene are LNHDA and SQIVND (reference sequence). J was trimmed by 5 bases and V by 3 bases; bases with no gene match: 8.

About this clonotype: A much larger clonotype is one base distant, so this may be a read error. The V call is TRBV12-3 or TRBV12-4, the J call TRBJ1-2; no reliable D call. This CDR3 spans 14 amino acids. Trimming left V 4 bases short and J 3 bases short, with 12 bases between. The CDR3 DNA is TGTGCCAGCAGTTCAGTCGGCCGGGACTATGGCTACACCTTC. Translation: CASSSVGRDYGYTF.

This chain connects TRBV20-1 to TRBJ2-1; possibly TRBD2 for D (6 bases). The CDR3 covers 14 residues. Trimming took off 0 bases at V and 8 bases at J, with 14 bases between the two ends. Germline lookup yields CDR1 DFQATT and CDR2 SNEGSKA (reference sequence). The CDR3 spells CSAREIRRGHEQFF. In DNA, the CDR3 is TGCAGTGCTAGAGAGATCCGGAGGGGCCATGAGCAGTTCTTC.

The gene calls are TRBV19 and TRBJ2-3; maybe TRBD1 (6 bases). Between the trimmed V and J ends, which lost 10 bases and 2 bases, there was a span of 13 bases. Germline V CDR1 and CDR2: LNHDA, SQIVND (reference sequence). The CDR3 extends over 13 amino acids. CDR3 sequence reads: CATQGPSTDTQYF. The CDR3 nucleotides read TGTGCCACACAGGGCCCCTCCACAGATACGCAGTATTTT.

At least ten counts were recorded for this clonotype. The rearrangement uses TRBV5-5 and TRBJ2-7; possible D gene TRBD2, 6 bases. This CDR3 region has 16 residues. CDR1 and CDR2 from the germline V gene are SGHKS and YYEKEE (reference sequence). V was trimmed by 3 bases and J by 6 bases, leaving 22 bases between them. The CDR3: CASSSASGTELGEQYF. For the CDR3, the DNA is TGTGCCAGCAGCTCGGCATCCGGGACTGAGCTTGGCGAGCAGTACTTC.

This clonotype was found many times. The chain has TRBV20-1 and TRBJ2-1; the D gene is possibly TRBD2 (6 bases). Germline V gene data show CDR1 as DFQATT and CDR2 as SNEGSKA (reference sequence). The CDR3 spans 13 residues. V gave up 3 bases and J gave up 6 bases, with 12 bases separating them. The CDR3 DNA is TGCAGTGCTAGCCAGCCGGGACTCAATGAGCAGTTCTTC. Its translation: CSASQPGLNEQFF.

The chain combines TRBV19 with TRBJ1-1, with D possibly being TRBD1 (5 bases). The CDR3 contains 13 residues. Germline V gene lookup returns CDR1 LNHDA and CDR2 SQIVND (reference sequence). Trimming pared 3 bases from V and 3 bases from J, leaving 8 bases between. The CDR3 DNA sequence: TGTGCCAGTAGTATTGGGGGTTACACTGAAGCTTTCTTT. Its protein is CASSIGGYTEAFF. Based on the CDR3 plus reference TRBV19 and TRBJ1-1, the full variable domain is DGGITQSPKYLFRKEGQNVTLSCEQNLNHDAMYWYRQDPGQGLRLIYYSQIVNDFQKGDIAEGYSVSREKKESFPLTVTSAQKNPTAFYLCASSIGGYTEAFFGQGTRLTVV.

This clonotype was observed at least ten times. V is TRBV4-1 and J is TRBJ2-1, with TRBD2 identical over 10 bases. V trimming: 1 base; J trimming: 5 bases; junction bases outside the gene matches: 11. This CDR3 is 18 amino acids long. Germline V lookup: CDR1 MGHRA, CDR2 YSYEKL. In DNA form, the CDR3 reads TGCGCCAGCAGCCAAGGGTTGCCCAGCGGGAGGGCTAACAATGAGCAGTTCTTC. As protein: CASSQGLPSGRANNEQFF.

This clonotype was counted ten times or more. The gene calls are TRBV20-1 and TRBJ2-7; tentative D call: TRBD1 (5 bases). V gave up 5 bases and J gave up 3 bases, with 20 bases separating them. This CDR3 contains 15 residues. Germline CDR1 reads DFQATT; CDR2 reads SNEGSKA (reference sequence). For the CDR3, the DNA is TGCAGTGCTCCAGACCCCCAGACAGCCCACTACGAGCAGTACTTC. It specifies CSAPDPQTAHYEQYF.

This clonotype was picked up many times. The chain links TRBV27 to TRBJ2-7; 10 bases are shared with TRBD1. Unmatched junction bases numbered 2, after V lost 0 bases and J lost 3 bases. Germline values: CDR1 MNHEY, CDR2 SMNVEV (reference sequence). This CDR3 comprises 15 residues. The chain's CDR3 is CASSLSDRGGYEQYF. CDR3 DNA: TGTGCCAGCAGTTTATCGGACAGGGGGGGCTACGAGCAGTACTTC.

This clonotype was counted many times. In DNA form, the CDR3 reads TGTGCCAGCAGTTTAGTTTATAGGGAAGTGAACTATGGCTACACCTTC. Residues: CASSLVYREVNYGYTF. The V and J genes are TRBV12-3 or TRBV12-4 and TRBJ1-2, with D hard to call. V shed 1 base and J shed 2 bases, with 14 bases lying between them. The CDR3 runs 16 residues.

This clonotype was found many times. The chain recombines TRBV30 with TRBJ2-7, with 7 bases fitting TRBD1. The CDR3 covers 15 residues. The V gene end was trimmed by 1 base and the J gene end by 6 bases; junction bases not matched to a gene: 12. Germline V gene lookup returns CDR1 GTSNPN and CDR2 SVGIG (reference sequence). CDR3 sequence: CAWSAILDRAPEQYF. CDR3 nucleotide sequence: TGTGCCTGGAGTGCAATTCTAGACAGGGCTCCCGAGCAGTACTTC.

This clonotype has only a few counts. The chain links TRBV30 to TRBJ1-1, with TRBD1 identical over 8 bases. This CDR3 spans 14 amino acids. V lost 0 bases to trimming and J lost 7 bases; unmatched junction nucleotides: 7. Germline V CDR1 and CDR2: GTSNPN, SVGIG (reference sequence). The CDR3 protein is CAWSVLRGHGEAFF. Written as DNA, the CDR3 is TGTGCCTGGAGTGTACTCAGGGGGCATGGTGAAGCTTTCTTT.

This clonotype was recorded at least ten times. The rearrangement links TRBV7-9 to TRBJ1-2; weak D call: TRBD1 (5 bases). The CDR3 covers 13 residues. Germline CDR1 reads SEHNR; CDR2 reads FQNEAQ (reference sequence). Trimming shortened V by 2 bases and J by 9 bases, and 13 bases separated the two germline ends. The DNA for the CDR3 is TGTGCCAGCAGCTTATTGGGGCAGGAAAGCTACACCTTC. Amino acids: CASSLLGQESYTF.